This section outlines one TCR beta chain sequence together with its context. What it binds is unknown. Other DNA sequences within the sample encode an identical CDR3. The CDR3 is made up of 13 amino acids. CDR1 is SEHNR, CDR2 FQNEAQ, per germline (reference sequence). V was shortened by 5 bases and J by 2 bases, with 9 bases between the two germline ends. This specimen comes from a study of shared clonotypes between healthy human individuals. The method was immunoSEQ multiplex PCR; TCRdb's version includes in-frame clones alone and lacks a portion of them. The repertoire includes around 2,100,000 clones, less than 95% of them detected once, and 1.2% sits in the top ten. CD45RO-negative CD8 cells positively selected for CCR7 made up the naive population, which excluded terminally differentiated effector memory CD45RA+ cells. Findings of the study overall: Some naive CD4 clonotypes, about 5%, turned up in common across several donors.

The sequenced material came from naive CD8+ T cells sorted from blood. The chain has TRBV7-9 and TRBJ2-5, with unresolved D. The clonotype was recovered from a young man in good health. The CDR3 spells CASSPPRQETQYF. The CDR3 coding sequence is TGTGCCAGCAGCCCCCCCCGGCAAGAGACCCAGTACTTC.